This note documents a single TCR beta chain sequence. This sample stems from a study of blood T cell repertoires in COVID-19. Data came from immunoSEQ multiplex PCR; TCRdb stores just in-frame clones and leaves some out. The table includes approximately 260,000 clones, 75% to 90% detected once. V was pared by 1 base and J by 7 bases, with 9 bases of the junction left unmatched. CDR3 length: 15 residues. Germline V gives CDR1 GTSNPN, CDR2 SVGIG (reference sequence). What was sequenced was peripheral blood. This receptor was obtained from a woman in her forties who had recovered from COVID-19. The chain recombines TRBV30 with TRBJ2-1; 8 bases match TRBD2. The CDR3 protein is CAWSDSGAGKNEQFF. As DNA, the CDR3 is TGTGCCTGGAGTGATAGCGGGGCAGGGAAGAATGAGCAGTTCTTC.